The sequence of this T cell receptor (beta chain) was determined in a study of radiotherapy plus CTLA-4 blockade in lung cancer. Generated by immunoSEQ multiplex PCR, the TCRdb table keeps only in-frame clones and is missing some. The data show approximately 80,000 clones, 78% seen once. The sequence came from a human donor with non-small cell lung cancer whose response to radiotherapy plus ipilimumab could not be evaluated. Some clones in this sample may be carry-over from other donors' samples. Sequenced material: peripheral blood, taken from a patient treated with radiotherapy plus ipilimumab.

The CDR3 loop reads CASSEGLAGRASYNEQFF. The CDR3 coding sequence is TGTGCCAGCAGCGAAGGACTAGCGGGGCGGGCGTCATACAATGAGCAGTTCTTC. This rearrangement joins TRBV9 to TRBJ2-1; 12 nucleotides agree with TRBD2. CDR1 and CDR2 from the germline V gene are SGDLS and YYNGEE. V lost 3 bases and J lost 4; bases outside the gene matches: 11. This CDR3 comprises 18 residues. The full variable domain, its missing parts supplied by reference TRBV9 and TRBJ2-1, is DSGVTQTPKHLITATGQRVTLRCSPRSGDLSVYWYQQSLDQGLQFLIQYYNGEERAKGNILERFSAQQFPDLHSELNLSSLELGDSALYFCASSEGLAGRASYNEQFFGPGTRLTVL.